Following are 4 T cell receptor beta chains from one sample sequenced in a study of metastatic and nonmetastatic thyroid tumors. TCRdb re-called clones from the PCR reads using MiXCR. Counted here are about 92,000 clones, under 15% occurring once; the ten biggest clones make up 3.6%. Thyroid surgery had not been preceded by any treatment in any patient. The sample comprised blood. The origin of the receptors is a female donor with papillary thyroid cancer or a benign thyroid nodule (not recorded which). Some clones in this sample may be carry-over from other donors' samples.

This clone appeared many times. The chain links TRBV20-1 to TRBJ2-3; TRBD1 or TRBD2 may be the D gene (5 bases each). The V end lost 5 bases, the J end lost 1 base, and 13 bases lay between the germline ends. The CDR3 has 14 residues. In germline, CDR1 is DFQATT, CDR2 SNEGSKA (reference sequence). In DNA, the CDR3 is TGCAGTGCTGTGGGGCAACTAGGCACAGATACGCAGTATTTT. Protein product: CSAVGQLGTDTQYF.

This clone has a count of ten or more. Its ends do not fully match the called genes, so a read error is possible. This rearrangement joins TRBV28 to TRBJ1-5; D possibly corresponds to TRBD1 (6 bases). Germline-derived CDR1 and CDR2 are MDHEN and SYDVKM. The CDR3 contains 12 residues. The CDR3 DNA is TGTGCCGGCAGAAGGGGGAATCAGCCCCAGCATTTT. It yields the protein CAGRRGNQPQHF.

As regards this clone: A clone one base away is much larger, so this may be a read error. The chain has TRBV5-1 and TRBJ1-1; TRBD1 matches 7 bases. V lost 3 bases and J lost 4; bases outside the gene matches: 3. The CDR3 has 13 residues. Germline V gene data show CDR1 as SGHRS and CDR2 as YFSETQ. The DNA of the CDR3 is TGCGCCAGCAGCTGTAACAGGGGCACTGAAGCTTTCTTT. Its protein product is CASSCNRGTEAFF.

In its sample, this clone was seen many times. The V call is TRBV28, the J call TRBJ2-2; tentatively, D is TRBD1 (6 bases). V lost 5 bases to trimming and J lost 3 bases, with 22 bases between them. Germline assignment: CDR1 MDHEN and CDR2 SYDVKM. The CDR3 runs to 18 residues. The DNA of the CDR3 is TGTGCCAGCAGTGAGGGGGTATCGGGATATGATGACACCGGGGAGCTGTTTTTT. Translation: CASSEGVSGYDDTGELFF.